This T cell receptor beta chain is drawn from a study of blood T cell repertoires in COVID-19. Study-wide background: The cDNA or gDNA used as material had been derived from T cells, B-cell-depleted T cells, or PBMCs.

Produced via immunoSEQ multiplex PCR; TCRdb's table is partial and in-frame only. Among 35,000 to 50,000 clones, about 83% were seen once, and the ten largest hold approximately 6%. The V end lost 3 bases, the J end lost 0 bases, and 5 bases lay between the germline ends. CDR3 length: 13 residues. This clonotype was sampled from an elderly woman with acute or convalescent COVID-19. The chain joins TRBV12-3 or TRBV12-4 to TRBJ1-1; D is ambiguous. Sequencing was done on a sample of peripheral blood. The chain's CDR3 is CASSFSLNTEAFF. In nucleotides, the CDR3 is TGTGCCAGCAGTTTCTCTCTGAACACTGAAGCTTTCTTT.